These T cell receptor beta chains were read from a single sample in a study of OX40 agonist ivuxolimab in advanced cancers. Data came from immunoSEQ multiplex PCR; TCRdb stores just in-frame clones and leaves some out. The data hold 20,000 or so clones, with 70% to 90% observed a single time. Specimen: CD4+ or CD8+ T cells sorted from blood, collected in a trial of the OX40 agonist ivuxolimab. The receptors come from an adult with an advanced solid tumor such as melanoma, head and neck, liver or kidney cancer. Both conserved end residues are part of each CDR3. The order of the fields is V gene, D gene, J gene, CDR3 length, clone size, CDR3 protein, CDR3 DNA. The D gene is left open where the match is weak. Clone size, where shown, is once, few, many, or a class for clones that have expanded.

v_gene: TRBV12-5; d_gene: TRBD2; j_gene: TRBJ2-1; len: 14; abundance: NA; CDR3aa: CASGLGLAGDEQFF; CDR3nt: TGTGCTAGTGGTTTGGGACTAGCGGGCGATGAGCAGTTCTTC
v_gene: TRBV18; d_gene: NA; j_gene: TRBJ2-3; len: 16; abundance: NA; CDR3aa: CASSPGQGLGTDTQYF; CDR3nt: TGTGCCAGCTCACCTGGGCAGGGGCTGGGCACAGATACGCAGTATTTT
v_gene: TRBV11-3; d_gene: NA; j_gene: TRBJ2-5; len: 12; abundance: NA; CDR3aa: CASSLGAQGPHF; CDR3nt: TGTGCCAGCAGCTTAGGGGCCCAGGGGCCCCACTTC
v_gene: TRBV6-6; d_gene: NA; j_gene: TRBJ1-2; len: 13; abundance: NA; CDR3aa: CASSPRKGEGYTF; CDR3nt: TGTGCCAGCAGTCCTCGTAAAGGAGAGGGCTACACCTTC
v_gene: TRBV5-6; d_gene: NA; j_gene: TRBJ2-2; len: 14; abundance: NA; CDR3aa: CASSLSIDTGELFF; CDR3nt: TGTGCCAGCAGCCTAAGTATTGACACCGGGGAGCTGTTTTTT
v_gene: TRBV14; d_gene: NA; j_gene: TRBJ2-7; len: 16; abundance: NA; CDR3aa: CASSQAGVKVPYEQYF; CDR3nt: TGTGCCAGCAGCCAAGCAGGGGTTAAGGTACCCTACGAGCAGTACTTC
v_gene: TRBV6-1; d_gene: NA; j_gene: TRBJ2-2; len: 14; abundance: NA; CDR3aa: CASSEALATGELFF; CDR3nt: TGTGCCAGCAGTGAAGCGCTGGCCACCGGGGAGCTGTTTTTT
v_gene: TRBV7-9; d_gene: TRBD1; j_gene: TRBJ1-4; len: 14; abundance: NA; CDR3aa: CASSFQGANEKLFF; CDR3nt: TGTGCCAGCAGTTTCCAGGGGGCAAATGAAAAACTGTTTTTT
v_gene: TRBV20-1; d_gene: NA; j_gene: TRBJ1-1; len: 10; abundance: NA; CDR3aa: CSAMDGEAFF; CDR3nt: TGCAGTGCAATGGACGGTGAAGCTTTCTTT
v_gene: TRBV6-6; d_gene: NA; j_gene: TRBJ2-2; len: 13; abundance: NA; CDR3aa: CASSPRAETELFF; CDR3nt: TGTGCCAGCAGTCCACGGGCGGAAACGGAGCTGTTTTTT
v_gene: TRBV16; d_gene: NA; j_gene: TRBJ2-3; len: 12; abundance: NA; CDR3aa: CASSPRLDTQYF; CDR3nt: TGTGCCAGCAGCCCCAGATTGGATACGCAGTATTTT
v_gene: TRBV19; d_gene: TRBD2; j_gene: TRBJ2-3; len: 15; abundance: once; CDR3aa: CASSITSGGTDTQYF; CDR3nt: TGTGCCAGTAGTATAACTAGCGGGGGGACAGATACGCAGTATTTT
v_gene: TRBV19; d_gene: NA; j_gene: TRBJ2-7; len: 15; abundance: NA; CDR3aa: CASSIVDSGIYEQYF; CDR3nt: TGTGCCAGTAGTATCGTAGACTCAGGGATTTACGAGCAGTACTTC
v_gene: TRBV5-4; d_gene: TRBD1; j_gene: TRBJ2-2; len: 13; abundance: NA; CDR3aa: CASSQQGAGELFF; CDR3nt: TGTGCCAGCAGCCAACAGGGGGCCGGGGAGCTGTTTTTT
v_gene: TRBV4-1; d_gene: NA; j_gene: TRBJ2-3; len: 14; abundance: NA; CDR3aa: CASSSRSGSDTQYF; CDR3nt: TGCGCCAGCAGCTCCCGGTCAGGGTCAGATACGCAGTATTTT
v_gene: TRBV5-6; d_gene: NA; j_gene: TRBJ2-5; len: 13; abundance: NA; CDR3aa: CASSFQGGETQYF; CDR3nt: TGTGCCAGCAGCTTCCAAGGGGGAGAGACCCAGTACTTC
v_gene: TRBV10-3; d_gene: NA; j_gene: TRBJ1-4; len: 12; abundance: NA; CDR3aa: CAISDIGGLLFF; CDR3nt: TGTGCCATCAGTGATATTGGGGGGTTACTGTTTTTT
v_gene: TRBV7-6; d_gene: TRBD1; j_gene: TRBJ2-7; len: 17; abundance: NA; CDR3aa: CASSYGTGRDSVYEQYF; CDR3nt: TGTGCCAGCAGCTACGGGACAGGGAGGGACAGTGTTTACGAGCAGTACTTC
v_gene: TRBV10-3; d_gene: TRBD2; j_gene: TRBJ2-3; len: 15; abundance: NA; CDR3aa: CAISESTSITDTQYF; CDR3nt: TGTGCCATCAGTGAGTCGACTAGCATCACAGATACGCAGTATTTT
v_gene: TRBV5-1; d_gene: NA; j_gene: TRBJ1-2; len: 15; abundance: NA; CDR3aa: CASSFRGAGDYGYTF; CDR3nt: TGCGCCAGCAGCTTTCGGGGGGCTGGAGACTATGGCTACACCTTC
v_gene: TRBV19; d_gene: NA; j_gene: TRBJ2-2; len: 15; abundance: medium-sized; CDR3aa: CASSTGFSNTGELFF; CDR3nt: TGTGCCAGTAGTACAGGGTTTTCGAACACCGGGGAGCTGTTTTTT
v_gene: TRBV6-5; d_gene: NA; j_gene: TRBJ1-1; len: 13; abundance: few; CDR3aa: CASRATEGTEAFF; CDR3nt: TGTGCCAGCAGGGCTACAGAGGGCACTGAAGCTTTCTTT
v_gene: TRBV5-1; d_gene: TRBD2; j_gene: TRBJ2-7; len: 12; abundance: NA; CDR3aa: CASSRRGAEQYF; CDR3nt: TGCGCCAGCAGCCGGCGGGGGGCCGAGCAGTACTTC
v_gene: TRBV29-1; d_gene: TRBD1; j_gene: TRBJ1-2; len: 16; abundance: NA; CDR3aa: CSAWVAQGIANYGYTF; CDR3nt: TGCAGCGCCTGGGTTGCACAGGGGATCGCTAACTATGGCTACACCTTC
v_gene: TRBV27; d_gene: NA; j_gene: TRBJ1-6; len: 14; abundance: NA; CDR3aa: CASSFGIFNSPLHF; CDR3nt: TGTGCCAGCAGCTTCGGGATATTTAATTCACCCCTCCACTTT
v_gene: TRBV2; d_gene: NA; j_gene: TRBJ1-6; len: 13; abundance: medium-sized; CDR3aa: CASSEGRGDGLHF; CDR3nt: TGTGCCAGCAGTGAAGGGCGGGGAGACGGCCTCCACTTT
v_gene: TRBV27; d_gene: NA; j_gene: TRBJ2-5; len: 15; abundance: NA; CDR3aa: CASSLSGRPQETQYF; CDR3nt: TGTGCCAGCAGTTTATCGGGCAGGCCCCAAGAGACCCAGTACTTC
v_gene: TRBV30; d_gene: NA; j_gene: TRBJ1-1; len: 14; abundance: once; CDR3aa: CAWNVGGANTEAFF; CDR3nt: TGTGCCTGGAACGTAGGGGGAGCGAACACTGAAGCTTTCTTT
v_gene: TRBV7-8; d_gene: TRBD1; j_gene: TRBJ2-7; len: 16; abundance: NA; CDR3aa: CASSRRRDRDSYEQYF; CDR3nt: TGTGCCAGCAGCCGTCGCCGGGACAGGGATTCATACGAGCAGTACTTC
v_gene: TRBV27; d_gene: NA; j_gene: TRBJ1-2; len: 15; abundance: NA; CDR3aa: CASRWSAGEKYGYTF; CDR3nt: TGTGCCAGCAGATGGTCTGCGGGAGAGAAATATGGCTACACCTTC
v_gene: TRBV7-9; d_gene: NA; j_gene: TRBJ2-2; len: 14; abundance: NA; CDR3aa: CASSSTPNTGELFF; CDR3nt: TGTGCCAGCAGCTCGACTCCAAACACCGGGGAGCTGTTTTTT
v_gene: TRBV6-6; d_gene: NA; j_gene: TRBJ2-3; len: 10; abundance: NA; CDR3aa: CASRADTQYF; CDR3nt: TGTGCCAGCAGGGCAGATACGCAGTATTTT
v_gene: TRBV18; d_gene: NA; j_gene: TRBJ1-1; len: 15; abundance: NA; CDR3aa: CASSMYTPWETEAFF; CDR3nt: TGTGCCAGCTCAATGTACACTCCTTGGGAGACTGAAGCTTTCTTT
v_gene: TRBV15; d_gene: NA; j_gene: TRBJ1-6; len: 15; abundance: NA; CDR3aa: CATSAMGGTGSPLHF; CDR3nt: TGTGCCACCAGCGCCATGGGGGGAACAGGTTCACCCCTCCACTTT
v_gene: TRBV9; d_gene: NA; j_gene: TRBJ2-1; len: 12; abundance: NA; CDR3aa: CASSVGGDEQFF; CDR3nt: TGTGCCAGCAGCGTCGGGGGAGATGAGCAGTTCTTC
v_gene: TRBV7-9; d_gene: NA; j_gene: TRBJ2-2; len: 12; abundance: NA; CDR3aa: CVAGKGTGELFF; CDR3nt: TGTGTCGCAGGGAAGGGCACCGGGGAGCTGTTTTTT
v_gene: TRBV2; d_gene: NA; j_gene: TRBJ2-5; len: 16; abundance: medium-sized; CDR3aa: CASSVPRDWDGETQYF; CDR3nt: TGTGCCAGCAGTGTTCCCCGGGACTGGGACGGCGAGACCCAGTACTTC
v_gene: TRBV5-4; d_gene: NA; j_gene: TRBJ2-7; len: 18; abundance: NA; CDR3aa: CASSFGTVDVGRLGEQYF; CDR3nt: TGTGCCAGCAGCTTTGGCACGGTCGACGTCGGACGTCTAGGCGAGCAGTACTTC
v_gene: TRBV27; d_gene: NA; j_gene: TRBJ1-6; len: 16; abundance: NA; CDR3aa: CASRTTGGFYNSPLHF; CDR3nt: TGTGCCAGCAGGACGACAGGAGGCTTCTATAATTCACCCCTCCACTTT
v_gene: TRBV11-2; d_gene: NA; j_gene: TRBJ1-1; len: 13; abundance: NA; CDR3aa: CASSPWGDTEAFF; CDR3nt: TGTGCCAGCAGCCCCTGGGGGGACACTGAAGCTTTCTTT
v_gene: TRBV6-6; d_gene: NA; j_gene: TRBJ1-1; len: 13; abundance: NA; CDR3aa: CASRVLVNTEAFF; CDR3nt: TGTGCCAGCCGTGTTTTGGTGAACACTGAAGCTTTCTTT
v_gene: TRBV5-6; d_gene: NA; j_gene: TRBJ2-7; len: 14; abundance: NA; CDR3aa: CASSLGVRGYEQYF; CDR3nt: TGTGCCAGCAGCTTAGGGGTGAGGGGCTACGAGCAGTACTTC
v_gene: TRBV7-2; d_gene: NA; j_gene: TRBJ1-3; len: 16; abundance: NA; CDR3aa: CASSPNFGEVGNTIYF; CDR3nt: TGTGCCAGCAGCCCGAACTTCGGGGAAGTTGGAAACACCATATATTTT
v_gene: TRBV5-6; d_gene: NA; j_gene: TRBJ2-1; len: 13; abundance: NA; CDR3aa: CASSFEGLNEQFF; CDR3nt: TGTGCCAGCAGCTTTGAGGGCTTGAATGAGCAGTTCTTC
v_gene: TRBV15; d_gene: NA; j_gene: TRBJ2-5; len: 14; abundance: NA; CDR3aa: CATSREGLGETQYF; CDR3nt: TGTGCCACCAGCAGAGAGGGTTTGGGTGAGACCCAGTACTTC